The 20 T cell receptor beta chains in this list originate from one sample, sequenced in a study of human T cells and chemical hapten exposure. Noted time point: pre-sensitization, week 0. The treatment: therapeutic diphenylcyclopropenone sensitization with weekly scalp DPC. TCRdb re-called the RACE reads through MiXCR, storing one row per CDR3 protein. The sample holds more than 300,000 distinct CDR3 sequences; 5% to 6.5% are singletons and the top ten take 2% to 3%. Source: whole blood, taken in connection with sensitization to the hapten diphenylcyclopropenone (DPC). These TCRs come from a woman in her 50s with alopecia areata. Some clones in this sample may be carry-over from other donors' samples.

This clonotype was observed a handful of times. The chain employs TRBV5-1 and TRBJ2-7, with TRBD2 as a possible D gene (6 bases). The germline V gene has CDR1 SGHRS and CDR2 YFSETQ. The CDR3 is 14 amino acids. Trimming pared 4 bases from V and 5 bases from J, leaving 16 bases between. DNA for the CDR3: TGCGCCAGCAGCGGAGGGTCCGTAGTTGACGAGCAGTACTTC. Amino acids: CASSGGSVVDEQYF.

This clonotype was observed a handful of times. The chain combines TRBV20-1 with TRBJ1-6; D is unresolved. Trimming cost V 5 bases and J 0 bases, with 8 bases left between them. This CDR3 region has 14 residues. In germline, CDR1 is DFQATT, CDR2 SNEGSKA (reference sequence). Here the CDR3 reads CSAQDGSYNSPLHF. In nucleotides, the CDR3 is TGCAGTGCTCAAGACGGCTCCTATAATTCACCCCTCCACTTT.

The table lists this clonotype with a few counts. This chain connects TRBV12-3 or TRBV12-4 to TRBJ1-2; possible D gene TRBD1, 5 bases. Between the trimmed V and J ends, which lost 10 bases and 6 bases, there was a span of 15 bases. This CDR3 is built from 12 residues. The CDR3 region is CATSGGADGYTF. The CDR3 DNA is TGTGCCACCAGCGGCGGGGCAGATGGCTACACCTTC.

This clonotype occurred a few times. CDR3 protein: CASTENTGELFF. The CDR3 coding sequence is TGTGCCAGCACCGAGAACACCGGGGAGCTGTTTTTT. The V gene is TRBV28, the J gene TRBJ2-2; D is ambiguous. The V and J ends lost 7 bases and 1 base respectively, with 4 bases between them. CDR3 length equals 12 residues. Germline V gene sequence: CDR1 MDHEN, CDR2 SYDVKM.

This clonotype appeared a few times. The CDR3 DNA reads TGTGCCATCAGTGAGTCGAAAGGACAAACCTACGAGCAGTACTTC. This translates into CAISESKGQTYEQYF. V is TRBV10-3 and J is TRBJ2-7; D is perhaps TRBD1 (5 bases). The CDR3 runs 15 residues. The germline V gene encodes CDR1 ENHRY and CDR2 SYGVKD. Between the trimmed V and J ends, which lost 0 bases and 2 bases, there was a span of 11 bases.

This chain connects TRBV5-1 to TRBJ2-1; 8 nucleotides line up with TRBD1. The CDR3 sequence is 16 residues long. The V gene's germline CDR1 is SGHRS and CDR2 YFSETQ. Unmatched junction bases numbered 3, after V lost 0 bases and J lost 1 base. In nucleotides, the CDR3 is TGCGCCAGCAGCTTGGACAGGGGGTTTTCCTACAATGAGCAGTTCTTC. Protein sequence: CASSLDRGFSYNEQFF.

This clonotype occurred many times. CDR3 amino acids: CASSPTGSGTDTQYF. In nucleotides, the CDR3 is TGTGCCAGCTCACCAACAGGGTCGGGCACAGATACGCAGTATTTT. This rearrangement joins TRBV18 to TRBJ2-3, with TRBD1 as a possible D gene (6 bases). V lost 2 bases to trimming and J lost 1 base, with 10 bases between them. The CDR3 runs 15 residues. Germline values: CDR1 KGHSH, CDR2 LQKENI.

At least ten counts were recorded for this clonotype. CDR3 nucleotides: TGTGCCAGCAGTTTATCGATTAGCGGCGAGACCCAGTACTTC. Translating it yields CASSLSISGETQYF. The chain couples TRBV27 to TRBJ2-5; perhaps TRBD2 as D (6 bases). V was clipped by 0 bases and J by 5 bases, with 10 bases between them. The CDR3 has 14 amino acids. CDR1 is MNHEY, CDR2 SMNVEV, per germline (reference sequence).

This clonotype showed up many times. The chain is built from TRBV20-1 and TRBJ2-4; 7 bases are shared with TRBD1. CDR3 length: 14 residues. V lost 5 bases and J lost 8; bases outside the gene matches: 12. Germline V gives CDR1 DFQATT, CDR2 SNEGSKA (reference sequence). The CDR3: CSASPGQPPYIQYF. The CDR3 region has the DNA TGCAGTGCTTCTCCGGGACAGCCCCCTTACATTCAGTACTTC.

The J gene is TRBJ1-3, the V gene TRBV4-3, with a weak D call TRBD1 (5 bases). CDR3 length: 16 residues. V was cut by 0 bases and J by 4 bases, with 13 bases left in between. The germline V gene encodes CDR1 LGHNA and CDR2 YSLEER. The CDR3 sequence is CASSQDILRGGNTIYF. As DNA, the CDR3 is TGCGCCAGCAGCCAAGATATTTTAAGGGGAGGAAACACCATATATTTT.

This clonotype was seen repeatedly, ten times or more. The rearrangement uses TRBV3-1 and TRBJ2-5; 9 bases are a match to TRBD2. CDR1 LGHDT and CDR2 YNNKEL come from the germline V gene (reference sequence). Unmatched junction bases numbered 9, after V lost 5 bases and J lost 5 bases. The CDR3 is made up of 15 amino acids. The CDR3 nucleotides are TGTGCCAGCAGCGGCGGGACTAGCTGGGGGGAGACCCAGTACTTC. The encoded protein is CASSGGTSWGETQYF.

This clonotype occurred a few times. The chain combines TRBV6-1 with TRBJ1-4; no definite D call. The CDR3 spans 13 residues. V was pared by 0 bases and J by 10 bases, with 9 bases between. In germline, CDR1 is MNHNS, CDR2 SASEGT. The CDR3 region has the DNA TGTGCCAGCAGTGAAGCGTCCGTGGGAAAACTGTTTTTT. Residues: CASSEASVGKLFF.

The table lists this clonotype with a count of one. A junction end diverges from the germline sequence, so it may reflect a read error. This chain links TRBV29-1 with TRBJ2-2, with TRBD1 identical over 7 bases. This CDR3 contains 14 residues. Germline-derived CDR1 and CDR2 are SQVTM and ANQGSEA. The CDR3 DNA reads as TGCAGCGTTACCGGGACAGCGAACACCAGGGAGCTGTTTTTT. Protein sequence: CSVTGTANTRELFF.

There are many counts of this clonotype. This rearrangement joins TRBV6-5 to TRBJ2-1, with 8 bases identical to TRBD2. Trimming cost V 0 bases and J 6 bases; bases outside gene matches: 1. This CDR3 is built from 14 residues. Germline V CDR1 and CDR2: MNHEY, SVGAGI. The CDR3 loop is CASSYSSGSNEQFF. The DNA of the CDR3 is TGTGCCAGCAGTTACTCGAGCGGGAGCAATGAGCAGTTCTTC.

The rearrangement links TRBV27 to TRBJ1-1; the match to TRBD1 covers 7 bases. The trim removed 3 bases at V and 1 base at J, leaving 5 bases unmatched. The CDR3 runs 15 residues. Germline V CDR1 and CDR2: MNHEY, SMNVEV (reference sequence). The DNA for the CDR3 is TGTGCCAGCAGTTTTCAGGGACAGAGGAACACTGAAGCTTTCTTT. This encodes CASSFQGQRNTEAFF.

The rearrangement uses TRBV4-3 and TRBJ2-2; TRBD1 agrees at 7 bases. With V trimmed by 3 bases and J by 3 bases, 4 bases remained unmatched. This CDR3 region has 15 residues. CDR1 is LGHNA, CDR2 YSLEER, per germline. CDR3 coding DNA: TGCGCCAGCAGCCAGGTCGACAGGGACACCGGGGAGCTGTTTTTT. Its translation is CASSQVDRDTGELFF.

Only a few counts were recorded for this clonotype. One end of the junction fails to match germline, which may point to a read error. The chain recombines TRBV29-1 with TRBJ2-3; the match to TRBD2 covers 7 bases. The CDR3 contains 14 residues. The germline CDR1 and CDR2 sequences are SQVTM and ANQGSEA. CDR3 nucleotides: TGCAGCGTTGGACCTAGCGGAGGCACAAATACGCAGTATTTT. Translation gives CSVGPSGGTNTQYF.

This clonotype was counted many times. V usage is TRBV3-1 and J usage is TRBJ2-7; D call uncertain. V was cut by 4 bases and J by 2 bases, with 12 bases left in between. The CDR3 is 14 residues long. CDR1 is LGHDT and CDR2 is YNNKEL in the germline V gene (reference sequence). CDR3 in amino acids: CASSPLRGPYEQYF. The CDR3 bases are TGTGCCAGCAGCCCTCTCCGAGGACCCTACGAGCAGTACTTC.

The V and J genes are TRBV6-2 or TRBV6-3 and TRBJ1-1; weak D call: TRBD1 (5 bases). With 6 bases removed from V and 2 bases from J, the gap between germline ends came to 16 bases. Looked up from germline, CDR1 is MNHEY and CDR2 is SVGEGT. The CDR3 runs 15 residues. The CDR3 region is CASSIYGAGNTEAFF. The DNA for the CDR3 is TGTGCCAGCAGCATATACGGGGCAGGTAACACTGAAGCTTTCTTT.

This clonotype was seen at least ten times. V and J are TRBV28 and TRBJ2-2, with 7 bases lining up with TRBD2. Germline assignment: CDR1 MDHEN and CDR2 SYDVKM. The length of the CDR3 is 15 residues. V lost 3 bases to trimming and J lost 6 bases; unmatched junction nucleotides: 7. In DNA form, the CDR3 reads TGTGCCAGCAGTTTCTCCGGCGGGAGTTCCGGGGAGCTGTTTTTT. Its translation is CASSFSGGSSGELFF.